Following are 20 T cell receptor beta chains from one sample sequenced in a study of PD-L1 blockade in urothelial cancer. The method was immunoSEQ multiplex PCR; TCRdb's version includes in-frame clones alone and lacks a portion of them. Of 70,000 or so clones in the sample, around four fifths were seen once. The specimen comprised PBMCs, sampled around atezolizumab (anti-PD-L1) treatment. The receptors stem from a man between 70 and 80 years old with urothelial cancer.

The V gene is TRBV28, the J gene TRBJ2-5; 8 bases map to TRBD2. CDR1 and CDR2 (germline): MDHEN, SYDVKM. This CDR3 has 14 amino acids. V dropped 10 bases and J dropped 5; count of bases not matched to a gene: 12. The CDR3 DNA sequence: TGTGCCACCGGGGGGGTTTCGGTTGCTGAGACCCAGTACTTC. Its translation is CATGGVSVAETQYF.

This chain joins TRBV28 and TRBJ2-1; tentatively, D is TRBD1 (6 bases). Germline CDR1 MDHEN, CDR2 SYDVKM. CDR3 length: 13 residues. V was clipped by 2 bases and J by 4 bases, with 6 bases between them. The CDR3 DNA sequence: TGTGCCAGCAGTTTAGACAGGTACAATGAGCAGTTCTTC. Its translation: CASSLDRYNEQFF. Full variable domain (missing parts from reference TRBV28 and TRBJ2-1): DVKVTQSSRYLVKRTGEKVFLECVQDMDHENMFWYRQDPGLGLRLIYFSYDVKMKEKGDIPEGYSVSREKKERFSLILESASTNQTSMYLCASSLDRYNEQFFGPGTRLTVL.

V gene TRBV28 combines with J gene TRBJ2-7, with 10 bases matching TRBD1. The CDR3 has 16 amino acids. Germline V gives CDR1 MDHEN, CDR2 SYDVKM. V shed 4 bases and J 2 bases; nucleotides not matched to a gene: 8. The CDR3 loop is CASSYNRDRGAYEQYF. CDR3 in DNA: TGTGCCAGCAGTTATAACCGGGACAGGGGAGCCTACGAGCAGTACTTC.

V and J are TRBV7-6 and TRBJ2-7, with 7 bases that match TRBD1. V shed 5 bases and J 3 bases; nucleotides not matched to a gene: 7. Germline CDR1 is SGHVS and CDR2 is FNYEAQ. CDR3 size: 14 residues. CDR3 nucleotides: TGTGCCAGCAGCACGTCGACAGGGCGCTACGAGCAGTACTTC. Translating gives CASSTSTGRYEQYF. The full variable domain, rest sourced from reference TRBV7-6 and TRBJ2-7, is GAGVSQSPRYKVTKRGQDVALRCDPISGHVSLYWYRQALGQGPEFLTYFNYEAQQDKSGLPNDRFSAERPEGSISTLTIQRTEQRDSAMYRCASSTSTGRYEQYFGPGTRLTVT.

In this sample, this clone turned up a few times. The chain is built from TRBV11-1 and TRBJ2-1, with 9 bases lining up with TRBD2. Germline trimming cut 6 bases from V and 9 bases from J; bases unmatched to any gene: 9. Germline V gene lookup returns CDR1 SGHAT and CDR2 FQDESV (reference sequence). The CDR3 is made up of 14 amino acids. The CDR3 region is CASSPGTSLGEQFF. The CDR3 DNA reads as TGTGCCAGCAGTCCCGGGACTAGCCTAGGTGAGCAGTTCTTC.

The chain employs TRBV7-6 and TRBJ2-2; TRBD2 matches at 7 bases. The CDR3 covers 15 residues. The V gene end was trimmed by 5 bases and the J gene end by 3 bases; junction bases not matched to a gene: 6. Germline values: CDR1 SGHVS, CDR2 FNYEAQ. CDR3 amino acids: CASSPGLPDTGELFF. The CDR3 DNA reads TGTGCCAGCAGCCCGGGACTACCCGACACCGGGGAGCTGTTTTTT.

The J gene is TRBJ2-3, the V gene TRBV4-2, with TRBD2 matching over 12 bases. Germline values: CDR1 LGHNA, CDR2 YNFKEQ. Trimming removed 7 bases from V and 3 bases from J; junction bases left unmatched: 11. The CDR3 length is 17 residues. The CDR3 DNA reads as TGTGCCAGCACACAGGGGGCTAGCGGGAGGGTAACAGATACGCAGTATTTT. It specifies CASTQGASGRVTDTQYF.

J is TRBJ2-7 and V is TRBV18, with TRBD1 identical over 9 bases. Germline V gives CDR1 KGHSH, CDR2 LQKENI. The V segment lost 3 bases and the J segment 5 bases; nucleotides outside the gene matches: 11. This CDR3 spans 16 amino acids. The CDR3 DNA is TGTGCCAGCTCACCGGACTTCGGGACAGGGAACCACGAGCAGTACTTC. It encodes CASSPDFGTGNHEQYF.

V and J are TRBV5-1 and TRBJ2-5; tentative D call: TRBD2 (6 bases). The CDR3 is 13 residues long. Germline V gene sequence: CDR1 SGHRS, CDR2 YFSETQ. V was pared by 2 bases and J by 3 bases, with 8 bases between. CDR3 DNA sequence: TGCGCCAGCAGCTTCATAGCGGAAGAGACCCAGTACTTC. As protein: CASSFIAEETQYF. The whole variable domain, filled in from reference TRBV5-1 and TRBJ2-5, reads KAGVTQTPRYLIKTRGQQVTLSCSPISGHRSVSWYQQTPGQGLQFLFEYFSETQRNKGNFPGRFSGRQFSNSRSEMNVSTLELGDSALYLCASSFIAEETQYFGPGTRLLVL.

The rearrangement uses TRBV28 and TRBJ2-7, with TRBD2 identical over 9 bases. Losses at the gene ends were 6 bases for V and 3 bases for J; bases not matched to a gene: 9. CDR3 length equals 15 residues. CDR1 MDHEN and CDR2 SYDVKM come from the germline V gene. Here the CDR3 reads CASSSFSGSLYEQYF. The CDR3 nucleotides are TGTGCCAGCAGCAGCTTTAGCGGGAGTCTCTACGAGCAGTACTTC.

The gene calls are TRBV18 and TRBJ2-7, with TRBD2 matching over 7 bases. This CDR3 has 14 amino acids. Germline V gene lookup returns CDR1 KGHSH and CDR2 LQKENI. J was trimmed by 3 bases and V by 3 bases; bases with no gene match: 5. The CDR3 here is CASSPGGGVYEQYF. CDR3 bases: TGTGCCAGCTCACCGGGCGGGGGTGTCTACGAGCAGTACTTC.

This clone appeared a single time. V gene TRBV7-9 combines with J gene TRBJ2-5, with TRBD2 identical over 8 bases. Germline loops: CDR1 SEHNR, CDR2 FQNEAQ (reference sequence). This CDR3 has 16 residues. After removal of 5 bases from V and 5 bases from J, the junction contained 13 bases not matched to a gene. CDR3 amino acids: CASSRELGLEVETQYF. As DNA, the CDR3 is TGTGCCAGCAGCCGTGAACTGGGACTAGAGGTTGAGACCCAGTACTTC. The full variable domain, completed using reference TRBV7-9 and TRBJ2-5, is DTGVSQNPRHKITKRGQNVTFRCDPISEHNRLYWYRQTLGQGPEFLTYFQNEAQLEKSRLLSDRFSAERPKGSFSTLEIQRTEQGDSAMYLCASSRELGLEVETQYFGPGTRLLVL.

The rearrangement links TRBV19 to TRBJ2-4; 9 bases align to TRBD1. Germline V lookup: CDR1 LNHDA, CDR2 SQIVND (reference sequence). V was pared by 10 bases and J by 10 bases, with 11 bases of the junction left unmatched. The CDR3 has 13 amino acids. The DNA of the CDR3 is TGTGCCACCTGGAGGACAGGGGAAGAGATTCAGTACTTC. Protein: CATWRTGEEIQYF.

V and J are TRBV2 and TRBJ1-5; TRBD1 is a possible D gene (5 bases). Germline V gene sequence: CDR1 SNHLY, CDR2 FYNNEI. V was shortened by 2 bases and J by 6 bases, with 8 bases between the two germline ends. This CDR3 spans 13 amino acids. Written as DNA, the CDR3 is TGTGCCAGCAGTGAAAGGGGTTCTCAGCCCCAGCATTTT. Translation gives CASSERGSQPQHF.

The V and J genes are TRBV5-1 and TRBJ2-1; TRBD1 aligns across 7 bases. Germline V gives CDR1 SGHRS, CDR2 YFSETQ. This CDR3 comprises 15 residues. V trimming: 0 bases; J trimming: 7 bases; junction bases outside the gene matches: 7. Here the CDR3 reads CASSLEGQRLNEQFF. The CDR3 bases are TGCGCCAGCAGCTTGGAGGGACAGAGATTAAATGAGCAGTTCTTC.

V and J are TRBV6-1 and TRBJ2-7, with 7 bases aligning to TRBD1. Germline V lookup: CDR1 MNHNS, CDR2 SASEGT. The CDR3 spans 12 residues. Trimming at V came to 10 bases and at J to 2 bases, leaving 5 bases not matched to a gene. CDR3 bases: TGTGCCATCCAGGACAGGACCTACGAGCAGTACTTC. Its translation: CAIQDRTYEQYF.

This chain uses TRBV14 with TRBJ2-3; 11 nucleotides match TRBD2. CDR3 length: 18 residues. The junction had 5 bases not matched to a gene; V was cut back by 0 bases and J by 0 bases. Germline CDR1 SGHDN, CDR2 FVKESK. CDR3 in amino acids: CASSQDKGLAVSTDTQYF. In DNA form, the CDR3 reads TGTGCCAGCAGCCAAGATAAGGGACTAGCGGTCAGCACAGATACGCAGTATTTT.

CDR3 nucleotides: TGTGCCAGCAGCCTGTGGGACAGCGAGATAACAGTGGAAGCTTTCTTT. Residues: CASSLWDSEITVEAFF. The rearrangement uses TRBV7-4 and TRBJ1-1, with TRBD1 matching 7 bases. The CDR3 loop spans 16 amino acids. Trimming at V came to 5 bases and at J to 8 bases, leaving 17 bases not matched to a gene. The germline V gene encodes CDR1 SGHVT and CDR2 SQSDAQ.

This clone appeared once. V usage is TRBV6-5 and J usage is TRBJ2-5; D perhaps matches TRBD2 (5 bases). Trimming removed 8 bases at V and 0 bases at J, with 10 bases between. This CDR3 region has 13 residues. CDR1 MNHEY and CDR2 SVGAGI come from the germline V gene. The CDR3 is CASRAENQETQYF. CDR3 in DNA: TGTGCCAGCCGAGCGGAAAACCAAGAGACCCAGTACTTC.

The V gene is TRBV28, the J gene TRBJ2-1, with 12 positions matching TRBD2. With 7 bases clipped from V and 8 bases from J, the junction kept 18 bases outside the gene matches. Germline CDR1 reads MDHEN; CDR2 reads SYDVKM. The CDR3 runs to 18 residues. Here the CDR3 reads CASISAAGGLAGFDEQFF. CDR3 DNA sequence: TGTGCCAGCATTTCGGCAGCCGGGGGACTAGCGGGTTTCGATGAGCAGTTCTTC.